The rows below give T cell receptor beta chains drawn from one sample of a study of molecular identifiers for immune sequencing clone quantification. TCRdb reprocessed the PCR reads with MiXCR, giving one entry per CDR3 protein. The table includes about 320,000 distinct CDR3 sequences, about a fifth detected once. The sample consisted of naive CD8+ T cells from blood, with Jurkat cell RNA spiked in. The receptor source for this set is a human donor in good health. Some libraries in this study had Jurkat cell RNA spiked in. CDR3s include the opening cysteine and the closing phenylalanine or tryptophan. A D gene is named only where the DNA matches it firmly. The size field is filled for only some rows; it gives once, few, many or a size class.

V	size	length	J	D	CDR3	DNA
TRBV5-1	many	17	TRBJ2-3	TRBD2	CASSLEVSGRYTDTQYF	TGCGCCAGCAGCTTGGAGGTTAGCGGGAGATACACAGATACGCAGTATTTT
TRBV7-8	many	14	TRBJ2-3	NA	CASSPMTSSDTQYF	TGTGCCAGCAGTCCCATGACTAGTTCAGATACGCAGTATTTT
TRBV4-3	NA	16	TRBJ2-3	TRBD2	CASSQGWLAGTNTQYF	TGCGCCAGCAGCCAAGGTTGGCTAGCGGGGACTAATACGCAGTATTTT
TRBV9	many	14	TRBJ1-5	TRBD1	CASSKGAGNQPQHF	TGTGCCAGCAGCAAGGGGGCCGGCAATCAGCCCCAGCATTTT
TRBV28	many	12	TRBJ2-3	NA	CASRFNWDTQYF	TGTGCCAGCAGGTTCAACTGGGATACGCAGTATTTT
TRBV4-1	few	13	TRBJ2-1	NA	CASSQLPGLEQFF	TGCGCCAGCAGCCAACTACCGGGGCTTGAGCAGTTCTTC
TRBV7-8	many	15	TRBJ1-1	NA	CASSSSGRWDTEAFF	TGTGCCAGCAGCTCCTCGGGACGGTGGGACACTGAAGCTTTCTTT
TRBV23-1	many	15	TRBJ1-5	NA	CASSQKRRMDQPQHF	TGCGCCAGCAGTCAAAAACGCAGGATGGATCAGCCCCAGCATTTT
TRBV6-5	many	13	TRBJ1-1	NA	CASSYSRQYEAFF	TGTGCCAGCAGTTACTCCAGACAGTATGAAGCTTTCTTT
TRBV21-1	many	16	TRBJ1-1	NA	CASSFTFRGLGTEAFF	TGTGCCAGCAGCTTCACCTTCAGGGGATTGGGGACTGAAGCTTTCTTT
TRBV6-5	many	13	TRBJ1-1	NA	CASSRNDHTEAFF	TGTGCCAGCAGTCGGAATGATCACACTGAAGCTTTCTTT
TRBV29-1	many	12	TRBJ2-1	NA	CSVGRDYNEQFF	TGCAGCGTTGGTCGGGATTACAATGAGCAGTTCTTC
TRBV25-1	few	17	TRBJ2-3	TRBD2	CASSEIRFGGGTDTQYF	TGTGCCAGCAGTGAAATTAGGTTCGGCGGGGGAACAGATACGCAGTATTTT
TRBV6-2/TRBV6-3	many	16	TRBJ2-7	TRBD1	CASSWRPGQGMYEQYF	TGTGCCAGCAGTTGGCGTCCGGGACAGGGAATGTACGAGCAGTACTTC
TRBV4-1	few	17	TRBJ2-3	TRBD2	CASSQSYSGRAGDTQYF	TGCGCCAGCAGCCAGAGCTATAGCGGGAGGGCAGGAGATACGCAGTATTTT
TRBV5-4	few	16	TRBJ2-7	TRBD2	CASSLFETSESYEQYF	TGTGCCAGCAGCTTATTCGAGACTAGCGAATCCTACGAGCAGTACTTC
TRBV7-9	many	13	TRBJ2-1	NA	CASSLVIINEQFF	TGTGCCAGCAGCTTAGTCATAATCAATGAGCAGTTCTTC
TRBV6-5	many	14	TRBJ2-1	NA	CASSYGSPFNEQFF	TGTGCCAGCAGTTACGGCTCCCCCTTCAATGAGCAGTTCTTC
TRBV28	many	14	TRBJ1-2	NA	CASSLRSGFGGYTF	TGTGCCAGCAGTTTACGTTCGGGGTTTGGTGGCTACACCTTC
TRBV27	many	14	TRBJ1-5	NA	CASSTEYSNQPQHF	TGTGCCAGCAGTACGGAGTACTCCAATCAGCCCCAGCATTTT
TRBV21-1	few	15	TRBJ2-7	NA	CASSKECEGSYEQYF	TGTGCCAGCAGCAAAGAATGCGAGGGGTCCTACGAGCAGTACTTC
TRBV14	many	14	TRBJ2-7	NA	CASSQDGLYHEQYF	TGTGCCAGCAGCCAAGACGGCCTCTACCACGAGCAGTACTTC
TRBV5-1	NA	15	TRBJ2-3	NA	CASSSWGSGTDTQYF	TGCGCCAGCAGCTCCTGGGGTAGCGGTACAGATACGCAGTATTTT
TRBV7-8	many	16	TRBJ2-3	NA	CASSVIRDTGTDTQYF	TGTGCCAGCAGCGTCATAAGGGACACTGGCACAGATACGCAGTATTTT
TRBV29-1	few	13	TRBJ2-1	NA	CSALFGGYNEQFF	TGCAGCGCCCTGTTCGGAGGTTACAATGAGCAGTTCTTC
TRBV5-1	NA	13	TRBJ1-6	NA	CASSLDLGSPLHF	TGCGCCAGCAGCTTGGATCTAGGATCACCCCTCCACTTT
TRBV5-5	many	14	TRBJ2-7	TRBD1	CASSPGTGAKEQYF	TGTGCCAGCAGCCCCGGGACAGGAGCTAAAGAGCAGTACTTC
TRBV27	once	17	TRBJ2-3	TRBD2	CASSFGGTGLEVDTQYF	TGTGCCAGCAGTTTTGGGGGCACGGGACTAGAAGTAGATACGCAGTATTTT
TRBV7-9	NA	15	TRBJ2-2	NA	CASSLGFGNTGELSF	TGTGCCAGCAGCTTAGGATTCGGGAACACCGGGGAGCTGTCTTTT
TRBV2	once	15	TRBJ2-5	TRBD1	CASSEGQGAKETRYF	TGTGCCAGCAGCGAGGGACAGGGGGCGAAAGAGACCCGGTACTTC
TRBV6-2/TRBV6-3	many	14	TRBJ2-3	TRBD2	CASAWEGSTDTQYF	TGTGCCAGCGCCTGGGAGGGGAGCACAGATACGCAGTATTTT
TRBV12-3/TRBV12-4	NA	15	TRBJ2-6	NA	CASSRASRMANVLTF	TGTGCCAGCAGTCGAGCCTCCAGGATGGCCAACGTCCTGACTTTC
TRBV12-3/TRBV12-4	many	15	TRBJ2-7	NA	CASSLGQGPAYEQYF	TGTGCCAGCAGTTTAGGTCAGGGCCCTGCCTACGAGCAGTACTTC
TRBV4-2	NA	13	TRBJ2-1	NA	CASSQVKDNEQFF	TGTGCCAGCAGCCAAGTTAAGGACAATGAGCAGTTCTTC
TRBV2	many	13	TRBJ2-7	NA	CASRYSPSYEQYF	TGTGCCAGCAGATATTCCCCCTCCTACGAGCAGTACTTC
TRBV4-1	many	15	TRBJ1-5	NA	CASSQVGGGNQPQHF	TGCGCCAGCAGCCAAGTTGGAGGGGGGAATCAGCCCCAGCATTTT
TRBV10-3	many	13	TRBJ2-5	TRBD2	CAISDTSAPDQYF	TGTGCCATCAGTGATACTAGCGCCCCAGACCAGTACTTC
TRBV3-1	NA	19	TRBJ2-3	NA	CASSQVRGSGGSSTDTQYF	TGTGCCAGCAGCCAAGTTAGGGGTAGCGGAGGATCTAGCACAGATACGCAGTATTTT
TRBV2	many	14	TRBJ1-6	NA	CASSGDLGGSPLHF	TGTGCCAGCAGTGGGGACTTAGGGGGTTCACCCCTCCACTTT
TRBV12-3/TRBV12-4	many	14	TRBJ1-5	NA	CASSLVDSNQPQHF	TGTGCCAGCAGTTTAGTCGATAGCAATCAGCCCCAGCATTTT
TRBV12-3/TRBV12-4	many	16	TRBJ1-1	TRBD1	CASSSLPTGGNTEAFF	TGTGCCAGCAGTTCACTACCGACAGGGGGTAACACTGAAGCTTTCTTT
TRBV13	few	15	TRBJ1-1	TRBD1	CASSPQGAGGTEAFF	TGTGCCAGCAGCCCACAGGGGGCTGGGGGCACTGAAGCTTTCTTT
TRBV20-1	many	14	TRBJ2-3	NA	CSAEGQDITDTQYF	TGCAGTGCAGAGGGCCAGGATATCACAGATACGCAGTATTTT
TRBV19	NA	15	TRBJ1-5	NA	CASSFLVAVNQPQHF	TGTGCCAGTAGTTTCTTGGTTGCCGTCAATCAGCCCCAGCATTTT
TRBV5-6	many	14	TRBJ1-5	TRBD1	CASSFRGRNQPQHF	TGTGCCAGCAGTTTTAGGGGGCGTAATCAGCCCCAGCATTTT
TRBV4-3	many	14	TRBJ1-1	NA	CASSQALGRGEAFF	TGCGCCAGCAGCCAGGCCCTTGGGCGGGGGGAAGCTTTCTTT
TRBV28	many	13	TRBJ1-4	NA	CASSFGGNEKLFF	TGTGCCAGCAGTTTTGGGGGCAATGAAAAACTGTTTTTT
TRBV9	NA	16	TRBJ2-1	NA	CASSVAELSIFDEQFF	TGTGCCAGCAGCGTAGCTGAACTTTCCATTTTCGATGAGCAGTTCTTC
TRBV19	many	14	TRBJ2-2	TRBD2	CASSTGTSTGELFF	TGTGCCAGTAGTACCGGGACTAGTACCGGGGAGCTGTTTTTT
TRBV11-3	many	14	TRBJ2-1	TRBD2	CASSPLGTSGEQFF	TGTGCCAGCAGCCCCCTAGGGACTAGCGGGGAGCAGTTCTTC
TRBV19	NA	17	TRBJ2-5	NA	CASSLISRRDNQETQYF	TGTGCCAGTAGTCTAATTTCCCGCCGGGACAACCAAGAGACCCAGTACTTC
TRBV7-9	many	14	TRBJ2-3	TRBD2	CASSPSGGQDTQYF	TGTGCCAGCAGTCCTAGCGGGGGGCAAGATACGCAGTATTTT
TRBV29-1	many	12	TRBJ2-5	TRBD2	CSLGGGQETQYF	TGCAGCCTAGGCGGGGGCCAAGAGACCCAGTACTTC
TRBV20-1	many	14	TRBJ1-2	NA	CSARDVRVDYGYTF	TGCAGTGCTAGAGATGTCAGGGTGGACTATGGCTACACCTTC
TRBV27	many	14	TRBJ2-7	TRBD1	CASTYPTGGREQYF	TGTGCCAGCACCTACCCGACAGGGGGACGAGAGCAGTACTTC
TRBV7-2	many	15	TRBJ2-1	NA	CASRSKPLPYNEQFF	TGTGCCAGCAGATCAAAGCCACTACCATACAATGAGCAGTTCTTC
TRBV20-1	many	14	TRBJ2-1	TRBD2	CSAPPSGSINEQFF	TGCAGTGCCCCACCCAGCGGGAGCATCAATGAGCAGTTCTTC
TRBV10-3	NA	16	TRBJ2-7	NA	CAISERPAATGSEQYF	TGTGCCATCAGTGAAAGGCCTGCGGCGACCGGGTCCGAGCAGTACTTC